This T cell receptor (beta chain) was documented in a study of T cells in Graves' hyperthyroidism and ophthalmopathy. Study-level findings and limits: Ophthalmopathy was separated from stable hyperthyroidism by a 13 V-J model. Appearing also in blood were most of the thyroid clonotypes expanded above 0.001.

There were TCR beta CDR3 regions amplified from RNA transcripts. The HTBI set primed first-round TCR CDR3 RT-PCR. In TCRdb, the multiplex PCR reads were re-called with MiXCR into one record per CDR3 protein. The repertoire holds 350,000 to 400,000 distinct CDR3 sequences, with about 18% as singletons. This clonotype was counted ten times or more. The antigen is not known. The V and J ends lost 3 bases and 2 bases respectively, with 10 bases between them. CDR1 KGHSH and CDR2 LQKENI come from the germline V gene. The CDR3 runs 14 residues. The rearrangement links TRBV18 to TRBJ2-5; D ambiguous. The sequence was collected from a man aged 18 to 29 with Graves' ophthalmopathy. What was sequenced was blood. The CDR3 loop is CASSPVDGQETQYF. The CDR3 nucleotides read TGTGCCAGCTCACCCGTCGACGGGCAAGAGACCCAGTACTTC.